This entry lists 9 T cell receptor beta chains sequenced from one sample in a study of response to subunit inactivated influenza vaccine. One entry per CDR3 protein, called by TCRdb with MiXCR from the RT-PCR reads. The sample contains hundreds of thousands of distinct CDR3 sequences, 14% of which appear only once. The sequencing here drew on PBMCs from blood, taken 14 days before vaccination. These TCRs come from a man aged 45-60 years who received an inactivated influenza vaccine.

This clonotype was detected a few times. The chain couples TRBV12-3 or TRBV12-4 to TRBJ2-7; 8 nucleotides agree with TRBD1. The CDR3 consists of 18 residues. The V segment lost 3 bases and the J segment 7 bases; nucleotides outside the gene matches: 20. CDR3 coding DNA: TGTGCCAGCAGTTTGTCGGGGGCACGACAGGGGATGCCCAGGGAGCAGTACTTC. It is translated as CASSLSGARQGMPREQYF.

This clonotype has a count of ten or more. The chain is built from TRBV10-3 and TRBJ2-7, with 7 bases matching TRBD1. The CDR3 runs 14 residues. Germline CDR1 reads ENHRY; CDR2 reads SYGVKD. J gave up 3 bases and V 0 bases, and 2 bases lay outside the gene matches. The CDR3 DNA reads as TGTGCCATCAGTGAGTCGGGACAGATCTACGAGCAGTACTTC. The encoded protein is CAISESGQIYEQYF.

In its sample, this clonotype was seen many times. Here the CDR3 reads CASSSWTSQQETQYF. The CDR3 bases are TGCGCCAGCAGCTCCTGGACATCCCAGCAAGAGACCCAGTACTTC. This chain uses TRBV5-1 with TRBJ2-5; D may be TRBD1 (5 bases). Looked up from germline, CDR1 is SGHRS and CDR2 is YFSETQ. V dropped 3 bases and J dropped 2 bases, with 14 bases sitting between them. This CDR3 spans 15 amino acids.

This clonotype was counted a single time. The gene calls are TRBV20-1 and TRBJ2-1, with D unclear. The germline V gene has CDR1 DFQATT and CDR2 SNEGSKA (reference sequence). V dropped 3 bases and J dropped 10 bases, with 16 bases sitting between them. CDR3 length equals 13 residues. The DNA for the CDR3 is TGCAGTGCTAGGCGGCCATCCCTCGAAGAGCAGTTCTTC. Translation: CSARRPSLEEQFF.

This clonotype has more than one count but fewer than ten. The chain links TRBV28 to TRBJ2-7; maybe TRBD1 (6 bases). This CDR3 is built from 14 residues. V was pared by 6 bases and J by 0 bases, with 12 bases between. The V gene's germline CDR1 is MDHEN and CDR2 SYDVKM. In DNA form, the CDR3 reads TGTGCCAGCAGGGCGACAGGAACCTCCTACGAGCAGTACTTC. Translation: CASRATGTSYEQYF.

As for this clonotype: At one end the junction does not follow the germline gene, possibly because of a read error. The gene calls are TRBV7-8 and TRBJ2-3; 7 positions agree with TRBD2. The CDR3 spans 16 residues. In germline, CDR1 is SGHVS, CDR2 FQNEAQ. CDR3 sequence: CASSRWGGTSTDTQNF. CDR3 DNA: TGTGCCAGCAGCCGATGGGGGGGTACAAGCACAGATACGCAGAATTTT.

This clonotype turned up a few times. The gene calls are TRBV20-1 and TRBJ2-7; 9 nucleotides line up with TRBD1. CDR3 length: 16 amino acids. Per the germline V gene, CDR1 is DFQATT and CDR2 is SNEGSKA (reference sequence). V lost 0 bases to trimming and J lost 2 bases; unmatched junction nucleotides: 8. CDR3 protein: CSARDYGTGSAYEQYF. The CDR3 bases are TGCAGTGCTAGAGATTACGGGACAGGGTCTGCCTACGAGCAGTACTTC.

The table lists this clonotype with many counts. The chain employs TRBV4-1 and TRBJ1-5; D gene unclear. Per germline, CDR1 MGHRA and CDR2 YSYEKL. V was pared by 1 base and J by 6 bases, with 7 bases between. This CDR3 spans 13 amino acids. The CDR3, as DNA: TGCGCCAGCAGCCAAGTATGGGTTCAGCCCCAGCATTTT. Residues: CASSQVWVQPQHF.

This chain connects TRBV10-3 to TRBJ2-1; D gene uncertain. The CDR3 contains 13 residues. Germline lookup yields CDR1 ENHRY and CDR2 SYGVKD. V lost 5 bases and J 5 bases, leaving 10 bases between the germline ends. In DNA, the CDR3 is TGTGCCATCAGTTTCCCACAACACAATGAGCAGTTCTTC. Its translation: CAISFPQHNEQFF.